This section outlines one TCR beta chain sequence together with its context. TCRdb re-called the 5' RACE reads through MiXCR, storing one row per CDR3 protein. The sample holds approximately 270,000 distinct CDR3 sequences; roughly 17% are singletons and the top ten take roughly 24%. This record comes from a study of T-cell memory formation after mild COVID-19. The germline V and J ends were trimmed by 5 bases and 4 bases, with 8 bases remaining between them. The CDR3 extends over 13 amino acids. CDR1 is KGHSH and CDR2 is LQKENI in the germline V gene. The chain is built from TRBV18 and TRBJ1-4; weak D call: TRBD1 (5 bases). The sample taken for sequencing was PBMCs or a T cell subset sorted from them (not recorded which). The sequence came from a man aged 18 to 29 who had mild COVID-19 (a few samples of this study predate the infection). Cell type and time point are not known. CDR3 sequence reads: CASSARDNEKLFF. CDR3 nucleotide sequence: TGTGCCAGCTCAGCCAGGGATAATGAAAAACTGTTTTTT.